The T cell receptor (beta chain) described here comes from a study of blood T cells in healthy people across ages. Using a J-beta primer mix together with a sample-barcoded 5' primer, a second PCR was run for roughly 7 to 11 cycles. TCRdb passed the 5' RACE reads through MiXCR, listing each CDR3 protein once. The data contain roughly 1,500,000 distinct CDR3 sequences, about 43% of them seen just once; the ten biggest clones take up roughly 7.9%. This clonotype originated in a woman between 18 and 30 years old in good health. Input material: blood.

For the CDR3, the DNA is TGTGCCAGCAGTGGGGGACCAGGGGAGGTATATGAAAAACTGTTTTTT. As protein: CASSGGPGEVYEKLFF. This chain links TRBV25-1 with TRBJ1-4, with D maybe TRBD1 (6 bases). The V gene's germline CDR1 is MGHDK and CDR2 SYGVNS. With 4 bases removed from V and 6 bases from J, the gap between germline ends came to 18 bases. The CDR3 loop spans 16 amino acids.